This T cell receptor beta chain was obtained from a study of T cell responses to AZD1222 COVID-19 vaccine. Study overall: Combined were second doses at about 4 or about 12 weeks.

The assay was immunoSEQ multiplex PCR, and TCRdb's table has in-frame clones only and misses some. The sample includes 150,000 to 200,000 clones, approximately 94% seen only once; the top ten take about 9.2%. With 4 bases removed from V and 9 bases from J, the gap between germline ends came to 11 bases. Germline assignment: CDR1 SGHDT and CDR2 YYEEEE. This CDR3 spans 12 amino acids. This sequence originates from an adult in good health. V and J are TRBV5-6 and TRBJ2-1; D uncertain. The material was peripheral blood, obtained on day 0 of AZD1222 vaccination. CDR3: CASSPTRREQFF. As DNA, the CDR3 is TGTGCCAGCAGCCCAACGAGGCGTGAGCAGTTCTTC.